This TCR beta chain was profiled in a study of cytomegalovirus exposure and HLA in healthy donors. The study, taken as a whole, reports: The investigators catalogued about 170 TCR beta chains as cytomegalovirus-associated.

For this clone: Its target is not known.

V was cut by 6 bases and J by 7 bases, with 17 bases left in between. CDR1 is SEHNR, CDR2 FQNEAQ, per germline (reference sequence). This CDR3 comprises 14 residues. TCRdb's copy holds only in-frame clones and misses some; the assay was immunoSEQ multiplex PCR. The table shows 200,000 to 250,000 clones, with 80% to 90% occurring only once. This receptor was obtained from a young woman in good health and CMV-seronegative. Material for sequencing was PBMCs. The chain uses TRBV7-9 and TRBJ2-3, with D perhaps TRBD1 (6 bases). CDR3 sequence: CASSSTSRGYTQYF. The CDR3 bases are TGTGCCAGCAGTTCAACCAGTAGGGGGTATACGCAGTATTTT.